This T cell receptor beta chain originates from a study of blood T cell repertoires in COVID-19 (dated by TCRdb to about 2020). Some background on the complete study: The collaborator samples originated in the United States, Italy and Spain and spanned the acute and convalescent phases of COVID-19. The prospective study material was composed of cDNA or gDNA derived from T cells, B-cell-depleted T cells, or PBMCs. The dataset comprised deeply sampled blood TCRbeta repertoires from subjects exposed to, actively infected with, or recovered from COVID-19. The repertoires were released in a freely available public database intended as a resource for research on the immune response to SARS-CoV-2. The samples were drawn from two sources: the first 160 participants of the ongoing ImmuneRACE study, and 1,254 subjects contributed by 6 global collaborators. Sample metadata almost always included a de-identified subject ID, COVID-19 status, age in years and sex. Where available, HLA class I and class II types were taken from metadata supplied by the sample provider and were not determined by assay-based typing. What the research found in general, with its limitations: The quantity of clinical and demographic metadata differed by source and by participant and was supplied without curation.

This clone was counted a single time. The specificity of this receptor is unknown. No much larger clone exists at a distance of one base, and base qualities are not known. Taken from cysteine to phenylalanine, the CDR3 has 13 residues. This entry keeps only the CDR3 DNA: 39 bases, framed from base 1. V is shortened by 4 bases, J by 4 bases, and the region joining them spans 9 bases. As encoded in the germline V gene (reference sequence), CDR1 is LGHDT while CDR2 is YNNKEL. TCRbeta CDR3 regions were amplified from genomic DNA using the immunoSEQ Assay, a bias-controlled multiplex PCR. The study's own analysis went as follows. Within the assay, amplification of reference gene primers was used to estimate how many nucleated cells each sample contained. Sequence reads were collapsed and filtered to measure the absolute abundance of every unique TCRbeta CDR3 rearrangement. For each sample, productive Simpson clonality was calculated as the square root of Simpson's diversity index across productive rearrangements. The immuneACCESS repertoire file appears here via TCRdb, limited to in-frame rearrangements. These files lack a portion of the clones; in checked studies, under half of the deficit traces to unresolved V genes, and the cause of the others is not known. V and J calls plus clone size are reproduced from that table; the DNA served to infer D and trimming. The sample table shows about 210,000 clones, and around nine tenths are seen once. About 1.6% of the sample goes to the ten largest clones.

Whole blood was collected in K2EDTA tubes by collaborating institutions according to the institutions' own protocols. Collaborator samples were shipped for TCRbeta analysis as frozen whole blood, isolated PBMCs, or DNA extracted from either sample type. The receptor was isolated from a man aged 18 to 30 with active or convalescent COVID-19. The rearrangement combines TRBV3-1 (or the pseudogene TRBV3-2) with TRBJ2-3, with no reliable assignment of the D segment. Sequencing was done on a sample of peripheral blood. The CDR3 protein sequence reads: CASSPLSADTQYF. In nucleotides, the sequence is TGTGCCAGCAGCCCCCTTTCGGCAGATACGCAGTATTTT.